The T cell receptor beta chain under discussion was sequenced for a study of radiation and T cells in renal cell carcinoma. Turning to the study itself: Nephrectomy followed 15 Gy stereotactic body radiation by 4 weeks.

Only in-frame clones appear in the TCRdb table, and some are missing; sequencing was by immunoSEQ multiplex PCR. The data contain about 130,000 clones, approximately 90% of them seen just once; the ten biggest clones take up around 13%. Described time point: baseline pretreatment blood. Indicated treatment: 15 Gy SBRT to primary tumor, nephrectomy 4 weeks later. CDR1 and CDR2 from the germline V gene are SGDLS and YYNGEE. The ends lost 2 bases at V and 5 bases at J; junction bases unmatched: 5. The CDR3 loop spans 15 amino acids. Sequenced here: blood, sampled from a patient whose treatment included radiotherapy and nephrectomy. The TCR was taken from a woman aged 50 to 65 with renal cell carcinoma. V and J are TRBV9 and TRBJ1-2, with 11 bases identical to TRBD1. The CDR3 protein is CASSVTGQGAYGYTF. The DNA for the CDR3 is TGTGCCAGCAGCGTGACCGGACAGGGGGCTTATGGCTACACCTTC.